The next 31 T cell receptor beta chains were all read from a single sample in a study of blood T cell repertoires in COVID-19. TCRdb's copy holds only in-frame clones and misses some; the assay was immunoSEQ multiplex PCR. The table shows about 100,000 clones, with about 88% occurring only once. Sequencing was done on a sample of peripheral blood. The receptors shown here come from a man aged 30 to 39 in a cohort sampled during active COVID-19.

V usage is TRBV10-3 and J usage is TRBJ1-6, with D perhaps TRBD1 (5 bases). V lost 4 bases and J 3 bases, leaving 10 bases between the germline ends. There are 15 residues in the CDR3. CDR1 is ENHRY and CDR2 is SYGVKD in the germline V gene. The CDR3 loop reads CAISGRQNYNSPLHF. The CDR3 DNA reads as TGTGCCATCAGTGGTAGACAGAACTATAATTCACCCCTCCACTTT.

The rearrangement joins TRBV7-9 to TRBJ2-7; 9 nucleotides line up with TRBD1. The ends lost 4 bases at V and 3 bases at J; junction bases unmatched: 10. The CDR3 spans 16 residues. The germline gives CDR1 SEHNR, CDR2 FQNEAQ (reference sequence). The chain's CDR3 is CASSSPPPGQGYEQYF. The DNA for the CDR3 is TGTGCCAGCAGCTCTCCCCCCCCGGGACAGGGCTACGAGCAGTACTTC.

The chain carries TRBV30 and TRBJ1-2; TRBD1 aligns across 7 bases. V lost 5 bases and J lost 8; bases outside the gene matches: 5. This CDR3 is built from 11 residues. Germline CDR1 is GTSNPN and CDR2 is SVGIG (reference sequence). The CDR3 sequence: CAWGDRRGYTF. The CDR3 DNA follows: TGTGCCTGGGGGGACAGAAGGGGCTACACCTTC. The complete variable domain, with remaining parts taken from reference TRBV30 and TRBJ1-2, reads SQTIHQWPATLVQPVGSPLSLECTVEGTSNPNLYWYRQAAGRGLQLLFYSVGIGQISSEVPQNLSASRPQDRQFILSSKKLLLSDSGFYLCAWGDRRGYTFGSGTRLTVV.

This rearrangement joins TRBV29-1 to TRBJ2-5; 10 nucleotides agree with TRBD1. V dropped 3 bases and J dropped 6; count of bases not matched to a gene: 4. CDR1 SQVTM and CDR2 ANQGSEA come from the germline V gene. CDR3 length equals 13 residues. CDR3 sequence (DNA): TGCAGCGTTGACTTGGGACAGGGGAAGACCCAGTACTTC. Its translation: CSVDLGQGKTQYF.

This chain uses TRBV6-1 with TRBJ1-6; TRBD1 matches 8 bases. Per germline, CDR1 MNHNS and CDR2 SASEGT. After removal of 4 bases from V and 4 bases from J, the junction contained 9 bases not matched to a gene. This CDR3 is 17 amino acids long. The CDR3 here is CASSVDAGTGYNSPLHF. The CDR3 DNA follows: TGTGCCAGCAGTGTGGACGCCGGGACAGGTTATAATTCACCCCTCCACTTT.

The chain carries TRBV5-4 and TRBJ2-1, with a tentative D call TRBD1 (6 bases). The CDR3 is made up of 15 amino acids. Germline V gene lookup returns CDR1 SGHNT and CDR2 YYREEE (reference sequence). V was trimmed by 5 bases and J by 6 bases, leaving 18 bases between them. CDR3: CASSSPTGGINEQFF. CDR3 DNA: TGTGCCAGCAGTTCTCCGACAGGAGGAATCAATGAGCAGTTCTTC.

The chain joins TRBV3-1 (or the pseudogene TRBV3-2) to TRBJ2-5, with TRBD1 matching over 12 bases. CDR1 is LGHDT, CDR2 YNNKEL, per germline (reference sequence). The V gene end was trimmed by 1 base and the J gene end by 5 bases; junction bases not matched to a gene: 5. The CDR3 has 16 amino acids. Here the CDR3 reads CASSQAGTGGDETQYF. Written as DNA, the CDR3 is TGTGCCAGCAGCCAAGCTGGGACAGGGGGCGACGAGACCCAGTACTTC.

The V call is TRBV4-3, the J call TRBJ1-3, with 10 nucleotides matching TRBD1. Trimming took 3 bases from V and 6 from J; bases not matched to a gene: 8. The CDR3 has 16 residues. Germline CDR1 is LGHNA and CDR2 is YSLEER. CDR3 protein: CASSQAGTGALNTIYF. The CDR3 DNA reads as TGCGCCAGCAGCCAGGCCGGGACAGGGGCTTTAAACACCATATATTTT.

This sequence joins TRBV19 and TRBJ1-3; D may be TRBD1 (6 bases). V lost 8 bases to trimming and J lost 4 bases, with 15 bases between them. The CDR3 sequence is 14 residues long. Germline V gives CDR1 LNHDA, CDR2 SQIVND (reference sequence). The CDR3 sequence: CASPARGGGNTIYF. As DNA, the CDR3 is TGTGCCAGTCCGGCAAGGGGGGGCGGAAACACCATATATTTT.

The chain uses TRBV18 and TRBJ2-3, with a weak D call TRBD2 (7 bases). This CDR3 region has 19 residues. Germline V gives CDR1 KGHSH, CDR2 LQKENI. Between the trimmed V and J ends, which lost 3 bases and 1 base, there was a span of 23 bases. The CDR3 nucleotides read TGTGCCAGCTCACCCACTATGGGGGGGCGCCTGAATCGCACAGATACGCAGTATTTT. Residues: CASSPTMGGRLNRTDTQYF.

This clone was seen only once. In nucleotides, the CDR3 is TGTGCCAGCAGCTTCGACAGGGGGGACGATGAGCAGTTCTTC. Translation: CASSFDRGDDEQFF. This chain links TRBV7-9 with TRBJ2-1; the match to TRBD1 covers 9 bases. V shed 3 bases and J 8 bases; nucleotides not matched to a gene: 5. Germline V gives CDR1 SEHNR, CDR2 FQNEAQ (reference sequence). The CDR3 sequence is 14 residues long.

The V and J genes are TRBV2 and TRBJ1-2; 8 bases align to TRBD1. With V trimmed by 0 bases and J by 4 bases, 10 bases remained unmatched. The germline V gene encodes CDR1 SNHLY and CDR2 FYNNEI. The CDR3 extends over 17 amino acids. The CDR3 coding sequence is TGTGCCAGCAGTGAAGCGCCTCGGACAGGGTCGGGCTATGGCTACACCTTC. Translating it yields CASSEAPRTGSGYGYTF.

This clone turned up a few times. The V call is TRBV6-2 or TRBV6-3, the J call TRBJ1-5; perhaps TRBD1 as D (5 bases). The CDR3 loop spans 13 amino acids. V lost 6 bases, J lost 6 bases, and 12 bases lay in between. CDR1 MNHEY and CDR2 SVGEGT come from the germline V gene. The CDR3 region has the DNA TGTGCCAGCAGCAGGGATGGGAGTCAGCCCCAGCATTTT. Its translation: CASSRDGSQPQHF.

The chain uses TRBV7-6 and TRBJ2-5; perhaps TRBD1 as D (5 bases). The CDR3 runs to 16 residues. Trimming took off 4 bases at V and 5 bases at J, with 20 bases between the two ends. The germline CDR1 and CDR2 sequences are SGHVS and FNYEAQ. The CDR3 loop reads CASSSPPGRAGETQYF. The CDR3 DNA follows: TGTGCCAGCAGCTCCCCACCTGGCCGGGCAGGGGAGACCCAGTACTTC.

The V gene is TRBV18, the J gene TRBJ2-1, with 7 bases lining up with TRBD2. The CDR3 consists of 13 residues. From germline, CDR1 is KGHSH and CDR2 LQKENI. V lost 3 bases, J lost 8 bases, and 4 bases stayed unmatched. CDR3 in amino acids: CASSPQTSHEQFF. As DNA, the CDR3 is TGTGCCAGCTCACCCCAGACTAGCCATGAGCAGTTCTTC.

J is TRBJ2-5 and V is TRBV30; 8 bases match TRBD2. The germline gives CDR1 GTSNPN, CDR2 SVGIG (reference sequence). The junction had 9 bases not matched to a gene; V was cut back by 0 bases and J by 0 bases. CDR3 size: 17 residues. The CDR3 loop reads CAWSVQPPGGYQETQYF. CDR3 bases: TGTGCCTGGAGTGTACAGCCCCCGGGGGGGTACCAAGAGACCCAGTACTTC.

The V gene is TRBV27, the J gene TRBJ2-3; D possibly corresponds to TRBD2 (7 bases). V was clipped by 4 bases and J by 9 bases, with 14 bases between them. The germline V gene has CDR1 MNHEY and CDR2 SMNVEV (reference sequence). This CDR3 comprises 13 residues. CDR3 sequence reads: CASSWDYQGTQYF. CDR3 bases: TGTGCCAGCAGTTGGGACTACCAGGGGACGCAGTATTTT.

The gene calls are TRBV11-1 and TRBJ2-7; 7 bases align to TRBD2. With 6 bases clipped from V and 3 bases from J, the junction kept 5 bases outside the gene matches. Germline CDR1 is SGHAT and CDR2 is FQDESV (reference sequence). The CDR3 has 13 residues. CDR3 bases: TGTGCCAGCAGTCGGCGGGGGAACTACGAGCAGTACTTC. Translated: CASSRRGNYEQYF.

The rearrangement uses TRBV13 and TRBJ1-2; D call uncertain. Germline V lookup: CDR1 PRHDT, CDR2 FYEKMQ (reference sequence). This CDR3 comprises 11 residues. Trimming removed 3 bases from V and 4 bases from J, with 3 bases in between. DNA of the CDR3: TGTGCCAGCAGCTTTAGCTATGGCTACACCTTC. Residues: CASSFSYGYTF.

This chain connects TRBV3-1 (or the pseudogene TRBV3-2) to TRBJ2-3; 8 nucleotides align to TRBD1. Losses at the gene ends were 4 bases for V and 0 bases for J; bases not matched to a gene: 3. Per germline, CDR1 LGHDT and CDR2 YNNKEL (reference sequence). CDR3 size: 15 residues. The CDR3 DNA reads as TGTGCCAGCAGCCGCCGGACAGGGAGCACAGATACGCAGTATTTT. This codes for CASSRRTGSTDTQYF.

The chain carries TRBV7-9 and TRBJ2-3; D unresolved. Germline V gene data show CDR1 as SEHNR and CDR2 as FQNEAQ (reference sequence). The CDR3 runs to 14 residues. V gave up 11 bases and J gave up 0 bases, with 15 bases separating them. CDR3 region: CAVRGPRSTDTQYF. The CDR3 DNA reads as TGTGCCGTGCGCGGCCCTAGAAGCACAGATACGCAGTATTTT.

This chain's CDR3 is CASSLSESGEAFF. In DNA, the CDR3 is TGTGCCAGCAGCTTAAGCGAAAGCGGAGAAGCTTTCTTT. The chain employs TRBV7-8 and TRBJ1-1; D is uncertain. The CDR3 consists of 13 residues. Germline assignment: CDR1 SGHVS and CDR2 FQNEAQ. The V and J ends lost 2 bases and 8 bases respectively, with 12 bases between them.

The rearrangement links TRBV28 to TRBJ1-5; a weak D match, TRBD1 (6 bases). Germline CDR1 reads MDHEN; CDR2 reads SYDVKM. V lost 7 bases and J lost 5, with 21 bases in between. This CDR3 region has 16 residues. The CDR3 sequence: CASTPGGGLRDQPQHF. DNA for the CDR3: TGTGCCAGCACCCCGGGAGGGGGGCTTAGGGATCAGCCCCAGCATTTT.

The chain recombines TRBV7-3 with TRBJ2-2; D possibly corresponds to TRBD2 (6 bases). The CDR3 has 13 residues. V was shortened by 2 bases and J by 7 bases, with 8 bases between the two germline ends. The germline V gene encodes CDR1 SGHTA and CDR2 FQGTGA. The CDR3 loop is CASSLLASGELFF. The CDR3 bases are TGTGCCAGCAGCTTACTAGCGAGCGGGGAGCTGTTTTTT.

The chain carries TRBV11-2 and TRBJ2-7; D perhaps matches TRBD1 (5 bases). V was clipped by 5 bases and J by 3 bases, with 17 bases between them. The germline gives CDR1 SGHAT, CDR2 FQNNGV. The CDR3 covers 15 residues. The CDR3 spells CASSPTSGAVYEQYF. CDR3 in DNA: TGTGCCAGCAGCCCGACGAGTGGGGCAGTCTACGAGCAGTACTTC. Full variable domain (outside the CDR3, taken from reference TRBV11-2 and TRBJ2-7): EAGVAQSPRYKIIEKRQSVAFWCNPISGHATLYWYQQILGQGPKLLIQFQNNGVVDDSQLPKDRFSAERLKGVDSTLKIQPAKLEDSAVYLCASSPTSGAVYEQYFGPGTRLTVT.

The chain couples TRBV19 to TRBJ1-5; no clear D gene. V lost 4 bases and J lost 4, with 20 bases in between. Germline values: CDR1 LNHDA, CDR2 SQIVND (reference sequence). The CDR3 is made up of 17 amino acids. Here the CDR3 reads CASSNLMSLRGNQPQHF. The CDR3 DNA is TGTGCCAGTAGTAATCTGATGTCCCTTCGAGGAAATCAGCCCCAGCATTTT.

The V and J genes are TRBV24-1 and TRBJ2-2, with 10 positions matching TRBD2. V was clipped by 3 bases and J by 2 bases; unmatched bases: 2. This CDR3 is built from 16 residues. Germline values: CDR1 KGHDR, CDR2 SFDVKD. CDR3 nucleotides: TGTGCCACCAGTGATCCTAGCGGGGGAAACACCGGGGAGCTGTTTTTT. Protein sequence: CATSDPSGGNTGELFF.

The genes are TRBV3-1 (or the pseudogene TRBV3-2) and TRBJ1-3, with TRBD1 matching 8 bases. The CDR3 consists of 17 residues. Germline V CDR1 and CDR2: LGHDT, YNNKEL (reference sequence). V gave up 6 bases and J gave up 4 bases; unmatched junction bases: 14. The CDR3 here is CASRPGQGGPAGNTIYF. The CDR3 nucleotides read TGTGCCAGCAGACCCGGACAGGGAGGTCCTGCGGGAAACACCATATATTTT.

The chain recombines TRBV15 with TRBJ1-5, with D hard to call. The germline V and J ends were trimmed by 3 bases and 6 bases, with 15 bases remaining between them. Per germline, CDR1 LNHNV and CDR2 YYDKDF (reference sequence). The CDR3 is 15 amino acids. The CDR3 loop reads CATSSASEGAQPQHF. CDR3 nucleotide sequence: TGTGCCACCAGCAGCGCAAGTGAGGGTGCTCAGCCCCAGCATTTT. Using reference TRBV15 and TRBJ1-5 for the parts outside the CDR3, the full variable domain is DAMVIQNPRYQVTQFGKPVTLSCSQTLNHNVMYWYQQKSSQAPKLLFHYYDKDFNNEADTPDNFQSRRPNTSFCFLDIRSPGLGDTAMYLCATSSASEGAQPQHFGDGTRLSIL.

The chain joins TRBV6-5 to TRBJ1-2; 9 nucleotides line up with TRBD1. The CDR3 is made up of 14 amino acids. Unmatched junction bases numbered 6, after V lost 6 bases and J lost 4 bases. The germline V gene has CDR1 MNHEY and CDR2 SVGAGI. The CDR3 here is CASRPDRGGYGYTF. As DNA, the CDR3 is TGTGCCAGCAGACCCGACAGGGGGGGCTATGGCTACACCTTC.

With regard to this clone: At the DNA level, this CDR3 is encoded by other sequences in the same sample as well. V is TRBV18 and J is TRBJ1-2, with D maybe TRBD1 (5 bases). Germline loops: CDR1 KGHSH, CDR2 LQKENI. The CDR3 covers 13 residues. V was trimmed by 2 bases and J by 3 bases, leaving 7 bases between them. The CDR3 nucleotides are TGTGCCAGCTCACCATCGGGGGACTATGGCTACACCTTC. Its protein product is CASSPSGDYGYTF.